This TCR beta chain was captured in a study of STAT3 mutations in large granular lymphocyte leukemia. Study information: Over half of T-LGLL patients had one or more immunosuppressive regimens.

Method: immunoSEQ multiplex PCR; TCRdb's copy keeps in-frame clones and lacks some. The table includes more than 10,000 clones, about 85% detected once. Germline CDR1 SGHRS, CDR2 YFSETQ. The CDR3 runs to 14 residues. With 0 bases removed from V and 5 bases from J, the gap between germline ends came to 10 bases. Study-level results: Every T-cell large granular lymphocyte leukemia patient had at least one immunodominant TCR beta clonotype. Differing intervals and regimens complicate linking therapy response to clone burden.

As to this clone: Its antigen is unknown.

The J gene is TRBJ2-3, the V gene TRBV5-1, with D uncertain. The TCR comes from a man older than 75 with T-cell large granular lymphocyte leukemia. Some clones in this sample may be carry-over from other donors' samples. What was sequenced was peripheral blood mononuclear cells. CDR3: CASSLDWSEDTQYF. The CDR3, as DNA: TGCGCCAGCAGCTTGGATTGGTCGGAAGATACGCAGTATTTT.